These T cell receptor beta chains were read from a single sample in a study of identical twins. TCRdb passed the 5' RACE reads through MiXCR, listing each CDR3 protein once. The sample shows 690,000 or so distinct CDR3 sequences, around 8.3% of them seen only once. These data also formed part of another study, on yellow fever vaccine responses in identical twins.

Specimen: PBMCs. All receptors come from a woman under 30 in good health. Each CDR3 is given with its conserved first and last residue. Each record gives: D gene, J gene, clone size, V gene, CDR3 protein, CDR3 DNA. A D gene is named only where the DNA matches it firmly. The size entry is marked missing in some rows and otherwise reads once, few, many or a size class.

>TRBD1|TRBJ2-7|few|TRBV9
CASSSRSGQGYEQYF
TGTGCCAGCAGTTCCCGATCGGGACAGGGCTACGAGCAGTACTTC
>TRBD2|TRBJ2-6|few|TRBV5-4
CASSLSGLREVSGANVLTF
TGTGCCAGCAGCTTGTCCGGTTTGCGGGAGGTCTCTGGGGCCAACGTCCTGACTTTC
>NA|TRBJ2-1|NA|TRBV5-6
CASTQGAHEQFF
TGTGCCAGCACCCAAGGGGCCCATGAGCAGTTCTTC
>NA|TRBJ1-4|NA|TRBV7-2
CASSLALQSERLFF
TGTGCCAGCAGCTTAGCGCTCCAATCGGAGAGACTGTTTTTT
>TRBD1|TRBJ2-2|NA|TRBV3-1
CASSQFTGGGPGELFF
TGTGCCAGCAGCCAATTTACAGGGGGCGGACCCGGGGAGCTGTTTTTT
>TRBD2|TRBJ2-1|many|TRBV4-3
CASSQDRAGSNEQFF
TGCGCCAGCAGCCAAGATCGAGCGGGAAGCAATGAGCAGTTCTTC
>NA|TRBJ2-3|NA|TRBV7-9
CASSTRGAGDTQYF
TGTGCCAGCAGCACAAGGGGGGCCGGGGATACGCAGTATTTT
>TRBD1|TRBJ2-4|many|TRBV12-3/TRBV12-4
CASSSPDRASFNIQYF
TGTGCCAGCAGCTCCCCAGACAGGGCATCTTTTAACATTCAGTACTTC
>NA|TRBJ2-7|few|TRBV5-1
CASSLDPIRTAYEQYF
TGCGCCAGCAGCTTGGACCCGATCCGGACGGCTTACGAGCAGTACTTC
>TRBD1|TRBJ2-3|NA|TRBV3-1
CACSWTGDYTDTQYF
TGTGCCTGCAGCTGGACAGGGGACTACACAGATACGCAGTATTTT
>NA|TRBJ1-2|NA|TRBV12-3/TRBV12-4
CASSSSPGNGYTF
TGTGCCAGCAGCTCCTCCCCTGGGAACGGCTACACCTTC
>NA|TRBJ2-7|NA|TRBV7-9
CASSLSPDYEQYF
TGTGCCAGCAGCTTATCGCCAGACTACGAGCAGTACTTC
>TRBD1|TRBJ2-7|few|TRBV14
CASSQQPDRGFGYEQYF
TGTGCCAGCAGCCAACAACCCGACAGGGGGTTTGGCTACGAGCAGTACTTC
>NA|TRBJ2-5|few|TRBV9
CASSGGVAPQETQYF
TGTGCCAGCAGCGGCGGGGTAGCACCTCAAGAGACCCAGTACTTC
>TRBD2|TRBJ2-7|NA|TRBV3-1
CASSQEAGTSGSYEQYF
TGTGCCAGCAGCCAAGAGGCCGGGACTAGCGGGAGTTACGAGCAGTACTTC
>TRBD1|TRBJ2-7|few|TRBV7-8
CASSPQGASPYEQYF
TGTGCCAGCAGCCCCCAGGGGGCCTCTCCCTACGAGCAGTACTTC
>NA|TRBJ2-7|few|TRBV7-9
CASSFSPDFYEQYF
TGTGCCAGCAGTTTTTCCCCGGATTTCTACGAGCAGTACTTC
>TRBD2|TRBJ2-1|many|TRBV29-1
CSVELTSGSSYNEQFF
TGCAGCGTTGAACTGACTAGCGGGAGTTCCTACAATGAGCAGTTCTTC
>NA|TRBJ2-7|NA|TRBV7-8
CASSLTRAYEQYF
TGTGCCAGCAGCTTAACCAGAGCCTACGAGCAGTACTTC
>NA|TRBJ2-5|few|TRBV12-3/TRBV12-4
CASSLASWETQYF
TGTGCCAGCAGTTTAGCGTCCTGGGAGACCCAGTACTTC
>TRBD2|TRBJ2-3|many|TRBV3-1
CASSQLAGGTDTQYF
TGTGCCAGCAGCCAACTAGCGGGGGGCACAGATACGCAGTATTTT
>NA|TRBJ2-7|NA|TRBV20-1
CSARSPGVPDYEQYF
TGCAGTGCTAGGTCCCCAGGAGTACCGGACTACGAGCAGTACTTC
>TRBD2|TRBJ2-7|many|TRBV29-1
CSVGALAGYEQYF
TGCAGCGTTGGGGCCCTAGCGGGGTACGAGCAGTACTTC
>NA|TRBJ2-1|many|TRBV6-2/TRBV6-3
CASSRRALPNEQFF
TGTGCCAGCAGTAGGAGGGCCCTCCCCAATGAGCAGTTCTTC